This paragraph covers one T cell receptor beta chain sequence. This CDR3 region has 15 residues. J was trimmed by 8 bases and V by 0 bases; bases with no gene match: 7. Germline loops: CDR1 DFQATT, CDR2 SNEGSKA (reference sequence). The source of the sample is a study of regulatory and conventional T cells in breast cancer. Each CDR3 protein gets one entry after TCRdb re-called the PCR reads with MiXCR. The sample includes 9,000 to 13,000 distinct CDR3 sequences, approximately 35% of them seen just once. The J gene is TRBJ1-4, the V gene TRBV20-1; 9 bases are shared with TRBD1. Sequenced: conventional T cells from blood. The origin of this receptor is a male donor in good health. CDR3 sequence: CSARDLWTGAEKLFF. In nucleotides, the CDR3 is TGCAGTGCTAGAGATCTCTGGACAGGGGCCGAAAAACTGTTTTTT.